This T cell receptor beta chain was recovered during a study of blood T cell repertoires in COVID-19. Study in general: There were acute and convalescent COVID-19 samples, and they came from the United States, Italy and Spain. In each case, the material was cDNA or gDNA derived from T cells, B-cell-depleted T cells, or PBMCs.

Original methodology: Amplifying reference gene primers gave estimates of nucleated cell counts. Clones were sequenced by immunoSEQ multiplex PCR, and TCRdb holds only the in-frame ones, with some missing. Clone size and V and J calls were adopted from that table, with D and trimming inferred from the DNA. The sample holds about 98,000 clones, approximately 82% seen once. The CDR3 consists of 15 residues. V lost 0 bases and J lost 2, with 6 bases in between. CDR1 is SGDLS and CDR2 is YYNGEE in the germline V gene. Sequenced sample: peripheral blood. This sequence originates from a man between 70 and 80 years old with active or convalescent COVID-19. The rearrangement uses TRBV9 and TRBJ2-6, with unresolved D. Written as DNA, the CDR3 is TGTGCCAGCAGCGTAGTGAGTGCTGGGGCCAACGTCCTGACTTTC. Translating gives CASSVVSAGANVLTF.